Listed below are T cell receptor beta chains from one sample, sequenced in a study of cytomegalovirus exposure and HLA in healthy donors. TCRdb's table, derived via immunoSEQ multiplex PCR, lists solely in-frame clones and lacks some. The sample records some 150,000 clones, around 78% being singletons. The specimen sequenced was PBMCs. The receptors derive from a woman in her 30s in good health and CMV-seropositive. CDR3s include the opening cysteine and the closing phenylalanine or tryptophan. The D gene is left open where the match is weak. Size is stated for part of the rows, as once, few or many counts, or as a class when the clone is expanded.

D,V,J,size,CDR3,DNA
TRBD1,TRBV7-7,TRBJ2-5,-,CASSPRTGLTQYF,TGTGCCAGCAGCCCCCGGACAGGGCTAACCCAGTACTTC
TRBD1,TRBV9,TRBJ2-1,-,CASSVASGQVREQFF,TGTGCCAGCAGCGTAGCCTCGGGACAGGTAAGGGAGCAGTTCTTC
-,TRBV7-6,TRBJ2-5,-,CASSPKPGEETQYF,TGTGCCAGCAGCCCGAAGCCTGGGGAGGAGACCCAGTACTTC
-,TRBV5-1,TRBJ2-1,-,CASSSGDSARTHEQFF,TGCGCCAGCAGCTCGGGGGACTCAGCGCGTACACATGAGCAGTTCTTC
-,TRBV6-6,TRBJ2-5,-,CASRGHPQQKTQYF,TGTGCCAGCAGAGGACACCCCCAGCAGAAGACCCAGTACTTC
-,TRBV9,TRBJ2-7,-,CASSAFPQAHAYEQYF,TGTGCCAGCAGCGCGTTTCCACAGGCCCATGCCTACGAGCAGTACTTC
-,TRBV20-1,TRBJ2-7,-,CSARDHYEQYF,TGCAGTGCTAGAGACCACTACGAGCAGTACTTC
TRBD2,TRBV7-9,TRBJ2-7,-,CASSLGGGRAVREQYF,TGTGCCAGCAGCTTAGGCGGCGGGAGGGCCGTTAGGGAGCAGTACTTC
TRBD2,TRBV9,TRBJ2-1,-,CASSVMTSADEQFF,TGTGCCAGCAGCGTTATGACTAGCGCCGATGAGCAGTTCTTC
TRBD1,TRBV9,TRBJ1-2,-,CASSGRDRGLYGYTF,TGTGCCAGCAGCGGAAGGGACAGGGGCCTCTATGGCTACACCTTC
-,TRBV29-1,TRBJ1-3,-,CSVAGTDPNTIYF,TGCAGCGTCGCTGGGACTGATCCCAACACCATATATTTT
-,TRBV4-3,TRBJ1-6,-,CASSQVLGPLENSPLHF,TGCGCCAGCAGCCAAGTTCTAGGCCCGTTGGAGAATTCACCCCTCCACTTT
-,TRBV6-6,TRBJ2-1,-,CASCLSSYNEQFF,TGTGCCAGCTGCCTGAGCTCCTACAATGAGCAGTTCTTC
-,TRBV2,TRBJ2-2,-,CASTEQNTGELFF,TGTGCCAGCACCGAACAGAACACCGGGGAGCTGTTTTTT
-,TRBV4-3,TRBJ2-7,few,CASSQDRGYEQYF,TGCGCCAGCAGCCAAGACAGGGGCTACGAGCAGTACTTC